Listed below are T cell receptor beta chains from one sample, sequenced in a study of blood T cells in healthy people across ages. TCRdb reanalysed the 5' RACE reads using MiXCR and keeps one entry per CDR3 protein. This sample has hundreds of thousands of distinct CDR3 sequences, with over 45% found just once. The sequencing sample was made of blood. The receptors derive from a man under 40 in good health. CDR3s leave out the opening cysteine and the closing phenylalanine or tryptophan.

cdr3_aa j_call v_call
ASSESYTDTQY TRBJ2-3 TRBV25-1
ASSSPTGMKQPQH TRBJ1-5 TRBV6-6
SAGYREPTEAF TRBJ1-1 TRBV20-1
ASSLGPSNTEAF TRBJ1-1 TRBV12-3/TRBV12-4
ASSLSRDVYEQY TRBJ2-7 TRBV27
ASSRRPQY TRBJ2-5 TRBV25-1
AISETGLGGSYEQY TRBJ2-7 TRBV10-3
ASSWSTTEAF TRBJ1-1 TRBV5-6
SANPTESTRQETQY TRBJ2-5 TRBV20-1
ASSPTRLNYGYT TRBJ1-2 TRBV27
ASSPSVGNQPQH TRBJ1-5 TRBV9
GARVTGGWADTQY TRBJ2-3 TRBV20-1
ARHLSTGPGDSYNEQF TRBJ2-1 TRBV27
ASSTGTGGRNIQY TRBJ2-4 TRBV27
SAQENSGMYNEQF TRBJ2-1 TRBV20-1
ASKQGPGELF TRBJ2-2 TRBV12-3/TRBV12-4
SATLGGETQY NA TRBV20-1
ASSLDGLAIDTQY TRBJ2-3 TRBV11-2
ASGFSHRDNRAYEQY TRBJ2-7 TRBV12-5
ASSWEGYNEQY TRBJ2-7 TRBV12-3/TRBV12-4
ASPRGERTYEQY TRBJ2-7 TRBV2
SAREERSSYNEQF TRBJ2-1 TRBV20-1
SARPQTRRGPETQY TRBJ2-5 TRBV20-1